Given below is one T cell receptor (beta chain) in context. This sample is part of a study of blood T cells in healthy people across ages. In the study overall: Using template switching, researchers captured about one barcoded beta molecule for each two T cells.

Per individual sample, total RNA of at least 5.5 micrograms was extracted. The V gene's germline CDR1 is SGHAT and CDR2 FQNNGV. V shed 5 bases and J shed 2 bases, with 22 bases lying between them. The CDR3 is 17 residues long. Alongside a J-beta primer mix, a sample-barcoded 5' primer served in a second PCR lasting roughly 7 to 11 cycles. MiXCR, run by TCRdb on the 5' RACE reads, gives a single entry per CDR3 protein. The repertoire consists of about 1.1 million distinct CDR3 sequences, with more than 30% occurring once and the leading ten covering 13%. This chain connects TRBV11-2 to TRBJ2-7; D possibly corresponds to TRBD2 (6 bases). Sequenced: blood. The receptor's source is a young man in good health. The CDR3 region has the DNA TGTGCCAGCAGCCCCGCTTCTCTTTCCGGGAGCCCCTACGAGCAGTACTTC. It specifies CASSPASLSGSPYEQYF.